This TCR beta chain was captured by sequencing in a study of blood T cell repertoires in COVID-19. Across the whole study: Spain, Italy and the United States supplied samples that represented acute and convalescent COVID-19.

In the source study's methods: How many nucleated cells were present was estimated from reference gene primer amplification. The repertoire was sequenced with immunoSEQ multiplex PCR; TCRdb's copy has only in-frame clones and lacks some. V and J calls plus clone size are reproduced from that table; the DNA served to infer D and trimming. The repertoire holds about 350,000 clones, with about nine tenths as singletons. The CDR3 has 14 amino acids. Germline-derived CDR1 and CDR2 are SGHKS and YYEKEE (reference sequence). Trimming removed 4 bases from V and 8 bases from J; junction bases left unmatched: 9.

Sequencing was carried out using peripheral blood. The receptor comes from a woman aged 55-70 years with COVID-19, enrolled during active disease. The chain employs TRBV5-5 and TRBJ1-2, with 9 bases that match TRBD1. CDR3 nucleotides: TGTGCCAGCAGCCTAGAGGACAGGGGTGGAGGCTACACCTTC. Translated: CASSLEDRGGGYTF.